The 15 T cell receptor beta chains below all came from one sample that was sequenced in a study of cytomegalovirus exposure and HLA in healthy donors (dated by TCRdb to the late 2010s). The method behind the library was the immunoSEQ multiplex PCR assay. The multiplex PCR relied on a mix of 60 forward primers for TCR Vbeta segments and 13 reverse primers for TCR Jbeta segments. TCRdb took over this immuneACCESS table, retaining in-frame rearrangements with V and J assigned. Such tables are incomplete; in checked studies, under half of the missing clones stem from an unresolved V gene, and the remainder is unexplained. This sample is represented by around 300,000 clones; roughly 70% of them were singletons. Of the sample, about 2.1% is held by the ten largest clones. Sequences were obtained from PBMCs. Every receptor here comes from a female donor in good health and CMV-seronegative.

This chain links TRBV27 with TRBJ2-6; possible D gene TRBD2, 5 bases. V lost 11 bases and J 3 bases, leaving 14 bases between the germline ends. This CDR3 comprises 14 residues. From germline, CDR1 is MNHEY and CDR2 SMNVEV (reference sequence). The CDR3 reads CACSEGFGANVLTF. The CDR3 nucleotides are TGTGCCTGCTCAGAGGGCTTTGGGGCCAACGTCCTGACTTTC.

The genes are TRBV5-1 and TRBJ1-1, with a possible D match to TRBD1 (5 bases). Looked up from germline, CDR1 is SGHRS and CDR2 is YFSETQ. V was clipped by 0 bases and J by 5 bases, with 14 bases between them. CDR3 length: 15 amino acids. DNA of the CDR3: TGCGCCAGCAGCTTGGCCGGGGGAGGTTGGACTGAAGCTTTCTTT. This gives the protein CASSLAGGGWTEAFF.

The chain has TRBV27 and TRBJ2-7; 11 nucleotides line up with TRBD2. After removal of 3 bases from V and 0 bases from J, the junction contained 4 bases not matched to a gene. The CDR3 extends over 16 amino acids. Per germline, CDR1 MNHEY and CDR2 SMNVEV (reference sequence). CDR3 DNA: TGTGCCAGCAGTTTGGCGGGACTAGCGGTCTCCTACGAGCAGTACTTC. Protein sequence: CASSLAGLAVSYEQYF.

This clone appeared once. The gene calls are TRBV6-1 and TRBJ1-2, with TRBD1 identical over 10 bases. Unmatched junction bases numbered 4, after V lost 10 bases and J lost 2 bases. Germline V gene sequence: CDR1 MNHNS, CDR2 SASEGT. The CDR3 length is 13 residues. The chain's CDR3 is CANRGQGNYGYTF. The CDR3 DNA reads as TGTGCCAACCGGGGACAGGGGAACTATGGCTACACCTTC.

The chain is built from TRBV19 and TRBJ2-2; the D gene is possibly TRBD2 (5 bases). The V gene lost 8 bases and the J gene lost 7 bases, with 17 bases spanning the gap. This CDR3 has 14 residues. CDR1 and CDR2 (germline): LNHDA, SQIVND (reference sequence). CDR3 region: CASSPGIFVGELFF. The CDR3 DNA is TGTGCCAGTTCTCCCGGGATCTTTGTCGGGGAGCTGTTTTTT.

The rearrangement joins TRBV9 to TRBJ2-5; TRBD1 agrees at 12 bases. V lost 2 bases to trimming and J lost 7 bases; unmatched junction nucleotides: 6. The CDR3 is made up of 15 amino acids. The germline V gene has CDR1 SGDLS and CDR2 YYNGEE. The CDR3 loop reads CASSVGTGGEGTQYF. The CDR3 region has the DNA TGTGCCAGCAGCGTGGGGACAGGGGGCGAGGGGACCCAGTACTTC.

V and J are TRBV27 and TRBJ2-7, with a possible D match to TRBD2 (5 bases). CDR1 is MNHEY and CDR2 is SMNVEV in the germline V gene (reference sequence). This CDR3 has 17 amino acids. V lost 5 bases to trimming and J lost 0 bases, with 20 bases between them. In DNA form, the CDR3 reads TGTGCCAGCAGTCGACGGATTTTAGGACTTATCTCCTACGAGCAGTACTTC. Translation gives CASSRRILGLISYEQYF.

The chain recombines TRBV27 with TRBJ1-2, with TRBD1 matching 8 bases. There are 16 residues in the CDR3. Trimming took 6 bases from V and 7 from J; bases not matched to a gene: 16. The germline gives CDR1 MNHEY, CDR2 SMNVEV (reference sequence). CDR3 sequence reads: CASSSYRAGGLLGYTF. The CDR3 nucleotides are TGTGCCAGCAGCTCTTACCGGGCAGGGGGCCTACTTGGCTACACCTTC.

The rearrangement uses TRBV19 and TRBJ2-1; TRBD2 might be the D (5 bases). Germline V gene lookup returns CDR1 LNHDA and CDR2 SQIVND (reference sequence). CDR3 size: 16 residues. V was shortened by 4 bases and J by 2 bases, with 15 bases between the two germline ends. CDR3 sequence: CASSKRSGQTYNEQFF. In DNA, the CDR3 is TGTGCCAGTAGTAAACGGAGCGGCCAAACCTACAATGAGCAGTTCTTC.

This rearrangement joins TRBV4-1 to TRBJ2-1; 10 nucleotides agree with TRBD2. Germline CDR1 reads MGHRA; CDR2 reads YSYEKL. The CDR3 sequence is 16 residues long. After removal of 4 bases from V and 7 bases from J, the junction contained 10 bases not matched to a gene. CDR3 sequence (DNA): TGCGCCAGCAGCCGCTCTAGCGGGAGCAACGGGAATGAGCAGTTCTTC. It is translated as CASSRSSGSNGNEQFF.

This clone has just a few counts. The V gene is TRBV28, the J gene TRBJ2-7, with 7 bases identical to TRBD1. CDR3 length: 16 residues. Germline V gene data show CDR1 as MDHEN and CDR2 as SYDVKM. Unmatched junction bases numbered 10, after V lost 3 bases and J lost 2 bases. The CDR3 sequence is CASSLVGSGQAYEQYF. The CDR3 nucleotides are TGTGCCAGCAGTTTGGTAGGGTCTGGACAGGCCTACGAGCAGTACTTC.

This clone was recorded only once. The chain links TRBV7-2 to TRBJ2-3; 8 bases fit TRBD2. This CDR3 comprises 15 residues. V shed 5 bases and J 5 bases; nucleotides not matched to a gene: 9. Germline loops: CDR1 SGHTA, CDR2 FQGNSA. As DNA, the CDR3 is TGTGCCAGCAGCCACAGCGGGAGTGTCGTAGATACGCAGTATTTT. Translating gives CASSHSGSVVDTQYF. Full variable domain (missing parts from reference TRBV7-2 and TRBJ2-3): GAGVSQSPSNKVTEKGKDVELRCDPISGHTALYWYRQSLGQGLEFLIYFQGNSAPDKSGLPSDRFSAERTGGSVSTLTIQRTQQEDSAVYLCASSHSGSVVDTQYFGPGTRLTVL.

The chain combines TRBV30 with TRBJ1-2; TRBD1 might be the D (5 bases). There are 14 residues in the CDR3. Germline V gives CDR1 GTSNPN, CDR2 SVGIG (reference sequence). The germline V and J ends were trimmed by 3 bases and 5 bases, with 16 bases remaining between them. CDR3 sequence reads: CAWRLRQGNYGYTF. The DNA for the CDR3 is TGTGCCTGGAGGCTACGCCAGGGAAATTATGGCTACACCTTC.

The chain uses TRBV11-2 and TRBJ1-1; unclear D gene. V dropped 0 bases and J dropped 1 base, with 9 bases sitting between them. In germline, CDR1 is SGHAT, CDR2 FQNNGV. The CDR3 is 15 amino acids. Here the CDR3 DNA reads TGTGCCAGCAGCTTAGATGGTGGCAGGAACACTGAAGCTTTCTTT. Amino acids: CASSLDGGRNTEAFF. The entire variable domain, with the rest obtained from reference TRBV11-2 and TRBJ1-1, is as follows: EAGVAQSPRYKIIEKRQSVAFWCNPISGHATLYWYQQILGQGPKLLIQFQNNGVVDDSQLPKDRFSAERLKGVDSTLKIQPAKLEDSAVYLCASSLDGGRNTEAFFGQGTRLTVV.

V gene TRBV28 combines with J gene TRBJ2-5; perhaps TRBD2 as D (5 bases). Trimming stripped 6 bases from V and 4 bases from J, with 9 bases between. The CDR3 runs to 12 residues. The germline gives CDR1 MDHEN, CDR2 SYDVKM. The CDR3: CASSQRRETQYF. As DNA, the CDR3 is TGTGCCAGCAGCCAGCGGAGAGAGACCCAGTACTTC.